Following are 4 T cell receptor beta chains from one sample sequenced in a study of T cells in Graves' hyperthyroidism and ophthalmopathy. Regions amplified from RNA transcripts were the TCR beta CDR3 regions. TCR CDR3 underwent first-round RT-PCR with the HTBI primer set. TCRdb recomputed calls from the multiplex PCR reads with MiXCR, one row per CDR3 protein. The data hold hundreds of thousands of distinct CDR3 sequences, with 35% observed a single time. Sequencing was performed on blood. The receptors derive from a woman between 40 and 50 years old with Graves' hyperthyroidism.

CDR3 bases: TGTGCCAGCACCCGTTGGGAGCAGTACTTC. Amino acids: CASTRWEQYF. The chain has TRBV2 and TRBJ2-7; no reliable D call. V was clipped by 7 bases and J by 7 bases, with 8 bases between them. The CDR3 loop spans 10 amino acids. Germline V gene lookup returns CDR1 SNHLY and CDR2 FYNNEI.

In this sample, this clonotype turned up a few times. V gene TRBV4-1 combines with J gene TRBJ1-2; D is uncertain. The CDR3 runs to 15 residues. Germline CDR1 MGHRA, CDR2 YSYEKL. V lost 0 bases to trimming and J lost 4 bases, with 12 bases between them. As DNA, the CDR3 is TGCGCCAGCAGCCAAGAATGGAAGGTTGGCTATGGCTACACCTTC. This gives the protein CASSQEWKVGYGYTF.

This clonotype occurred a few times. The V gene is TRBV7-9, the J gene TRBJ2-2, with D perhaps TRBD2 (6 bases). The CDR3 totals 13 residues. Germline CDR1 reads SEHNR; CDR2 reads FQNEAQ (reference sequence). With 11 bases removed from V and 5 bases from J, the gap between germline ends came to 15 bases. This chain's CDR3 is CAGRGLSTGELFF. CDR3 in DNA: TGTGCCGGCCGGGGACTGTCTACCGGGGAGCTGTTTTTT.

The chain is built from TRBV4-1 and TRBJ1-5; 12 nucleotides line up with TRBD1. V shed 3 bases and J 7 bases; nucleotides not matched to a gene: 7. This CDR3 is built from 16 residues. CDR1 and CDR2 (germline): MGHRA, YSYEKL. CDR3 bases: TGCGCCAGCAGCCAGCGGGACAGGGGGCTTTCACAGCCCCAGCATTTT. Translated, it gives CASSQRDRGLSQPQHF.